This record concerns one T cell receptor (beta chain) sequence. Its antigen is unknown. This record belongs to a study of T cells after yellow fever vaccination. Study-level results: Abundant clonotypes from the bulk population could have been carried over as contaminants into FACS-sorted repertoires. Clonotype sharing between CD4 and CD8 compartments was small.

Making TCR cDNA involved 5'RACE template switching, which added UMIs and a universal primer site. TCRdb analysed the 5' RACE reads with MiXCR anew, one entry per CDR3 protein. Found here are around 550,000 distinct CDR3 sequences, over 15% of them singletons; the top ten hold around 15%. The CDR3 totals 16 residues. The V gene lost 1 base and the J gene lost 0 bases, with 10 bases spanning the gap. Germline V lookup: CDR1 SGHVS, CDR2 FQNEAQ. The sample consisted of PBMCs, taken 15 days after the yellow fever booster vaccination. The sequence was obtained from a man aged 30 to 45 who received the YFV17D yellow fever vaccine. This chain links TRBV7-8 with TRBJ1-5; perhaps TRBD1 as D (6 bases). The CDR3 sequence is CASSLDRVFSNQPQHF. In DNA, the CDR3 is TGTGCCAGCAGCTTAGACAGGGTTTTTAGCAATCAGCCCCAGCATTTT.